The 16 T cell receptor beta chains given below trace back to one sample, sequenced in a study of blood T cell repertoires in COVID-19. The data were produced by immunoSEQ multiplex PCR, yet TCRdb's version contains in-frame clones alone and is incomplete. The sample contains fewer than 70,000 clones, 92% of which appear only once. Source material: peripheral blood. These receptors came from a man aged 45-65 years with active COVID-19.

A few counts support this clone. The chain couples TRBV3-1 (or the pseudogene TRBV3-2) to TRBJ1-6; D is unresolved. CDR3 length: 14 amino acids. Deletions cut 0 bases from V and 9 bases from J, with 9 bases between. Germline-derived CDR1 and CDR2 are LGHDT and YNNKEL (reference sequence). Here the CDR3 reads CASSQESRSSPLHF. The CDR3 region has the DNA TGTGCCAGCAGCCAAGAGTCTAGATCTTCACCCCTCCACTTT.

The V gene is TRBV11-2, the J gene TRBJ2-3, with D perhaps matching TRBD1 (5 bases). This CDR3 is built from 14 residues. V lost 1 base and J lost 0, with 5 bases in between. In germline, CDR1 is SGHAT, CDR2 FQNNGV. CDR3: CASSLAGSTDTQYF. CDR3 DNA sequence: TGTGCCAGCAGCTTAGCAGGGAGCACAGATACGCAGTATTTT.

This rearrangement joins TRBV5-6 to TRBJ2-1, with D uncertain. This CDR3 region has 13 residues. Germline lookup yields CDR1 SGHDT and CDR2 YYEEEE. With 4 bases removed from V and 6 bases from J, the gap between germline ends came to 11 bases. The CDR3 sequence is CASSPGRSNEQFF. For the CDR3, the DNA is TGTGCCAGCAGCCCTGGCAGATCCAATGAGCAGTTCTTC.

This clone was seen once. J is TRBJ2-3 and V is TRBV7-3, with 7 bases matching TRBD1. Germline CDR1 and CDR2: SGHTA and FQGTGA. Unmatched junction bases numbered 5, after V lost 1 base and J lost 4 bases. This CDR3 region has 15 residues. CDR3 in DNA: TGTGCCAGCAGCTTAATGGGCAGGGGGTCAGATACGCAGTATTTT. Protein sequence: CASSLMGRGSDTQYF.

CDR3 amino acids: CASSVGQAASYNEQFF. The CDR3, as DNA: TGTGCCAGCAGCGTAGGACAGGCCGCCTCCTACAATGAGCAGTTCTTC. V usage is TRBV9 and J usage is TRBJ2-1, with TRBD1 as a possible D gene (6 bases). This CDR3 contains 16 residues. Looked up from germline, CDR1 is SGDLS and CDR2 is YYNGEE. Deletions cut 0 bases from V and 0 bases from J, with 10 bases between.

The V call is TRBV14, the J call TRBJ2-3, with D perhaps TRBD2 (6 bases). Germline V gene lookup returns CDR1 SGHDN and CDR2 FVKESK. CDR3 length equals 15 residues. Deletions cut 5 bases from V and 0 bases from J, with 12 bases between. In DNA, the CDR3 is TGTGCCAGCAGCATGCGGGGAACTAGCACAGATACGCAGTATTTT. The encoded protein is CASSMRGTSTDTQYF. The whole variable domain, filled in from reference TRBV14 and TRBJ2-3, reads EAGVTQFPSHSVIEKGQTVTLRCDPISGHDNLYWYRRVMGKEIKFLLHFVKESKQDESGMPNNRFLAERTGGTYSTLKVQPAELEDSGVYFCASSMRGTSTDTQYFGPGTRLTVL.

CDR3 sequence reads: CASSQRAGAAGDTQYF. CDR3 in DNA: TGCGCCAGCAGCCAAAGAGCGGGGGCCGCCGGGGATACGCAGTATTTT. The J gene is TRBJ2-3, the V gene TRBV4-3; the match to TRBD2 covers 8 bases. Germline V gene lookup returns CDR1 LGHNA and CDR2 YSLEER. The CDR3 is made up of 16 amino acids. J gave up 6 bases and V 2 bases, and 10 bases lay outside the gene matches.

The chain carries TRBV5-6 and TRBJ2-4; D is perhaps TRBD1 (7 bases). Germline V gene sequence: CDR1 SGHDT, CDR2 YYEEEE. V lost 1 base and J 7 bases, leaving 12 bases between the germline ends. The CDR3 has 14 amino acids. The CDR3, as DNA: TGTGCCAGCAGCTTGACAGGGGAGGCGAACATTCAGTACTTC. Protein product: CASSLTGEANIQYF.

The V call is TRBV9, the J call TRBJ2-3; D may be TRBD2 (5 bases). Trimming pared 3 bases from V and 4 bases from J, leaving 12 bases between. This CDR3 spans 14 amino acids. Germline assignment: CDR1 SGDLS and CDR2 YYNGEE. CDR3 protein: CASSATSNPDTQYF. Written as DNA, the CDR3 is TGTGCCAGCAGCGCAACTAGTAACCCAGATACGCAGTATTTT.

The V gene is TRBV12-3 or TRBV12-4, the J gene TRBJ2-3, with D tentatively TRBD1 (6 bases). With 6 bases removed from V and 3 bases from J, the gap between germline ends came to 10 bases. This CDR3 is built from 13 residues. CDR3 nucleotides: TGTGCCAGCAGACGGACAGAGACAGATACGCAGTATTTT. It encodes CASRRTETDTQYF.

This sequence joins TRBV6-5 and TRBJ1-2; the D is unclear. The V end lost 7 bases, the J end lost 2 bases, and 8 bases lay between the germline ends. There are 12 residues in the CDR3. Germline CDR1 reads MNHEY; CDR2 reads SVGAGI. The CDR3 DNA reads as TGTGCCAGCACCCTCGGGAACTATGGCTACACCTTC. Protein: CASTLGNYGYTF.

The chain is built from TRBV19 and TRBJ1-5; TRBD1 matches 9 bases. Germline CDR1 is LNHDA and CDR2 is SQIVND (reference sequence). With 3 bases clipped from V and 6 bases from J, the junction kept 6 bases outside the gene matches. This CDR3 comprises 15 residues. The CDR3 spells CASSISGTGFQPQHF. The CDR3 nucleotides are TGTGCCAGTAGTATTAGCGGGACAGGGTTTCAGCCCCAGCATTTT.

V is TRBV11-2 and J is TRBJ1-1, with TRBD1 matching over 10 bases. The J segment lost 9 bases and the V segment lost 1 base, leaving 8 bases of the junction unmatched. Germline CDR1 and CDR2: SGHAT and FQNNGV. CDR3 length: 15 residues. CDR3 in amino acids: CASSLGQGAETQAFF. The CDR3 bases are TGTGCCAGCAGCTTAGGACAGGGGGCGGAGACCCAAGCTTTCTTT. Complete variable domain (other parts from reference TRBV11-2 and TRBJ1-1): EAGVAQSPRYKIIEKRQSVAFWCNPISGHATLYWYQQILGQGPKLLIQFQNNGVVDDSQLPKDRFSAERLKGVDSTLKIQPAKLEDSAVYLCASSLGQGAETQAFFGQGTRLTVV.

V usage is TRBV5-1 and J usage is TRBJ2-1; 16 nucleotides agree with TRBD2. The CDR3 consists of 19 residues. The germline gives CDR1 SGHRS, CDR2 YFSETQ. V trimming: 7 bases; J trimming: 15 bases; junction bases outside the gene matches: 25. The chain's CDR3 is CASSTDSAGTSGRASGGFF. Written as DNA, the CDR3 is TGCGCCAGCTCTACCGACAGCGCCGGGACTAGCGGGAGGGCCTCGGGGGGGTTCTTC.

The chain combines TRBV5-6 with TRBJ2-1; D is undetermined. Per germline, CDR1 SGHDT and CDR2 YYEEEE. This CDR3 comprises 11 residues. With 2 bases removed from V and 12 bases from J, the gap between germline ends came to 9 bases. Written as DNA, the CDR3 is TGTGCCAGCAGCTTTGGCCGAGGGCAGTTCTTC. Translated, it gives CASSFGRGQFF.

V gene TRBV28 combines with J gene TRBJ1-5; TRBD1 agrees at 7 bases. The CDR3 extends over 15 amino acids. The J segment lost 6 bases and the V segment lost 2 bases, leaving 7 bases of the junction unmatched. CDR1 and CDR2 from the germline V gene are MDHEN and SYDVKM. CDR3 nucleotide sequence: TGTGCCAGCAGTTTAGCTTCGACAGGGATTCAGCCCCAGCATTTT. Amino acid sequence: CASSLASTGIQPQHF.